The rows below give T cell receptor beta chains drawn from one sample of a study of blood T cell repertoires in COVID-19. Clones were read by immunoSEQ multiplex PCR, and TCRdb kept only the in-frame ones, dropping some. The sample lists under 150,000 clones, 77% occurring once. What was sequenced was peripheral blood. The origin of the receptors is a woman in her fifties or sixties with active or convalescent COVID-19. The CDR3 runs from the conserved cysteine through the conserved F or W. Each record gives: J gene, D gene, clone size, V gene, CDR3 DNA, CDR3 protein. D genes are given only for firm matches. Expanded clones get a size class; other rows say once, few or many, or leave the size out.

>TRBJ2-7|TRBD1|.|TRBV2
TGTGCCAGCAGTGACACGGGACAGGGGTACTACGAGCAGTACTTC
CASSDTGQGYYEQYF
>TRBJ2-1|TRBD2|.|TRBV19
TGTGCCAGTAGTATTCTGATAGCGGGAGTTTCCTACAATGAGCAGTTCTTC
CASSILIAGVSYNEQFF
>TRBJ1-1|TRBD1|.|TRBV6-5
TGTGCCACCGAACCGGGACAGGGAACTGAAGCTTTCTTT
CATEPGQGTEAFF
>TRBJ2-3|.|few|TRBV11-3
TGTGCCAGCAGCTTAGATAGATATACGCAGTATTTT
CASSLDRYTQYF
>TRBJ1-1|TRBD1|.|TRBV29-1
TGCAGCGTTGAAGATCCAGGGGGTTACACTGAAGCTTTCTTT
CSVEDPGGYTEAFF
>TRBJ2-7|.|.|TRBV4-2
TGTGCCAGCAGCCAAGTTCTTAGGGGGACCTACGAGCAGTACTTC
CASSQVLRGTYEQYF
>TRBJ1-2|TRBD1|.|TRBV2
TGTGCCAGCACCGAAAGACAGGGGGAGGTTGGCTACACCTTC
CASTERQGEVGYTF
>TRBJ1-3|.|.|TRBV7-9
TGTGCCAGCAGCCTCGGACAGGGAAACACCATATATTTT
CASSLGQGNTIYF
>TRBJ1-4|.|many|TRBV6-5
TGTGCCACGCTCGGGGGTAGGGCTAATGAAAAACTGTTTTTT
CATLGGRANEKLFF
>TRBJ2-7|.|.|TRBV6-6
TGTGCCAGCAGTTACGCGGACCCTCAGGGATACGAGCAGTACTTC
CASSYADPQGYEQYF
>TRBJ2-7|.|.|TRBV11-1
TGTGCCAGCAGCTTAGCGTTAACAGAGAGCTACGAGCAGTACTTC
CASSLALTESYEQYF
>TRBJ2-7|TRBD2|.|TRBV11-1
TGTGCCAGCAGCTTAGTTGGGACTAGCGCTACCTACGAGCAGTACTTC
CASSLVGTSATYEQYF
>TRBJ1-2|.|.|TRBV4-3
TGCGCCAGCAGCCAAGATCTCAGGCTGGACTATGGCTACACCTTC
CASSQDLRLDYGYTF
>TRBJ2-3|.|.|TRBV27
TGTGCCAGCAGTTTAGGCCAGGTGCATGCAGATACGCAGTATTTT
CASSLGQVHADTQYF